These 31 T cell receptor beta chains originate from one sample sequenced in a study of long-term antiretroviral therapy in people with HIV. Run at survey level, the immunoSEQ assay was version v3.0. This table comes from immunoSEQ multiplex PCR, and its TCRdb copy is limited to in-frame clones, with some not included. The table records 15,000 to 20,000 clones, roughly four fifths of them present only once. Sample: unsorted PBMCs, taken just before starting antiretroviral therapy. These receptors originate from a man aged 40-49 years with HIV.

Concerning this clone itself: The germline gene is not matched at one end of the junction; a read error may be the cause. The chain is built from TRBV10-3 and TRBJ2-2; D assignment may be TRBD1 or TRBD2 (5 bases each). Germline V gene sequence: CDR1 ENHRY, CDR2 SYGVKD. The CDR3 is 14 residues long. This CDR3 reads CAISDRAEHRGAVF. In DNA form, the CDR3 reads TGTGCCATCAGTGACAGGGCAGAACACCGGGGAGCTGTTTTT.

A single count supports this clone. The CDR3: CASSFVMDTEAFF. In DNA form, the CDR3 reads TGTGCCAGCAGCTTCGTTATGGACACTGAAGCTTTCTTT. The chain carries TRBV7-8 and TRBJ1-1; D remains ambiguous. Trimming removed 3 bases from V and 3 bases from J, with 8 bases in between. The CDR3 is 13 amino acids. CDR1 is SGHVS, CDR2 FQNEAQ, per germline. Using reference TRBV7-8 and TRBJ1-1 for the parts outside the CDR3, the full variable domain is GAGVSQSPRYKVAKRGQDVALRCDPISGHVSLFWYQQALGQGPEFLTYFQNEAQLDKSGLPSDRFFAERPEGSVSTLKIQRTQQEDSAVYLCASSFVMDTEAFFGQGTRLTVV.

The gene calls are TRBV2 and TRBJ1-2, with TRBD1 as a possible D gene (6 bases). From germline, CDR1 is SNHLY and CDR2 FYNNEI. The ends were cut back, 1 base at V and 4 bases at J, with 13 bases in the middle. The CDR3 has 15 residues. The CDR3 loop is CASSEGRTDIYGYTF. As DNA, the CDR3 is TGTGCCAGCAGTGAAGGCAGGACAGACATCTATGGCTACACCTTC.

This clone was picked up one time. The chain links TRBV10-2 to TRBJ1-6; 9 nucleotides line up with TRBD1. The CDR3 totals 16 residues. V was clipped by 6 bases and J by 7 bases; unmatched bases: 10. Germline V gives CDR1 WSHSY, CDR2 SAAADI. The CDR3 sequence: CASRYSTGTGNSPLHF. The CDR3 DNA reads TGCGCCAGCAGGTACTCAACCGGGACAGGGAATTCACCCCTCCACTTT.

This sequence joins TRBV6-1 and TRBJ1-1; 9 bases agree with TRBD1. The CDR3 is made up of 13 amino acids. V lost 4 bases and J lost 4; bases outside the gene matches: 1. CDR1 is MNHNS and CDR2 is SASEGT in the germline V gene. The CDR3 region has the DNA TGTGCCAGCAGTGCGGACAGGGGCACTGAAGCTTTCTTT. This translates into CASSADRGTEAFF.

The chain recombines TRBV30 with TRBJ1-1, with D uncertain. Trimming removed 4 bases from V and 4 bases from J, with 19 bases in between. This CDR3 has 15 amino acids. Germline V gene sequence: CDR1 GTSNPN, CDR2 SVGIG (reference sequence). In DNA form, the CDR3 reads TGTGCCTGGACCCTGGGCGCGAGTTACGGCACTGAAGCTTTCTTT. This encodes CAWTLGASYGTEAFF.

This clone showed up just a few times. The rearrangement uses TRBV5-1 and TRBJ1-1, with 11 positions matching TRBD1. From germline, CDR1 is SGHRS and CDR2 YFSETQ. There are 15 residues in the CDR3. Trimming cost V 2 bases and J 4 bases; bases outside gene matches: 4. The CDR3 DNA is TGCGCCAGCAGCTTACCCGGGACAGGGGGCACTGAAGCTTTCTTT. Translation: CASSLPGTGGTEAFF.

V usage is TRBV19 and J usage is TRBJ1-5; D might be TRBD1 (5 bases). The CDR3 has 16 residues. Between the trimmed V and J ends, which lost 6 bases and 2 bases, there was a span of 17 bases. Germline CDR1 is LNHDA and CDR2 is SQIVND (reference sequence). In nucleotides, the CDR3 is TGTGCCAGTAGCCCTCGCTGGGGGGACGGCAATCAGCCCCAGCATTTT. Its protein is CASSPRWGDGNQPQHF.

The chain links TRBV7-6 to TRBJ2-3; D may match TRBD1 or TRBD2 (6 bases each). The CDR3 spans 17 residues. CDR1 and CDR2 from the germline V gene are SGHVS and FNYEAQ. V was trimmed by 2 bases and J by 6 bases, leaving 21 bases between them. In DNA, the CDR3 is TGTGCCAGCAGCTTACCTTCCGGGACGCCGGGGGCGGATACGCAGTATTTT. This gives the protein CASSLPSGTPGADTQYF.

The CDR3 loop reads CASSLVQGRKGDTQYF. The CDR3 region has the DNA TGCGCCAGCAGCTTGGTTCAGGGGCGGAAGGGAGATACGCAGTATTTT. The rearrangement links TRBV5-1 to TRBJ2-3; D may be TRBD1 (6 bases). The CDR3 extends over 16 amino acids. Germline CDR1 is SGHRS and CDR2 is YFSETQ. Deletions cut 0 bases from V and 5 bases from J, with 16 bases between.

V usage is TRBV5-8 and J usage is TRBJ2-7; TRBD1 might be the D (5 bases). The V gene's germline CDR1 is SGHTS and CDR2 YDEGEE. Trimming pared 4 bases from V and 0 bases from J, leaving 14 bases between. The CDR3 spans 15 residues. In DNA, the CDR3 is TGTGCCAGCAGCCAGGACATCTTGAGCTCCTACGAGCAGTACTTC. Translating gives CASSQDILSSYEQYF.

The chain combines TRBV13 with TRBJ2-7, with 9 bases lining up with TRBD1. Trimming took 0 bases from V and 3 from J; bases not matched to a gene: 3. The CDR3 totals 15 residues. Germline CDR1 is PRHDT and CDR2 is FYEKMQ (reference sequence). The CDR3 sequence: CASSLGTGGVYEQYF. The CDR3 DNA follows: TGTGCCAGCAGCTTAGGGACAGGGGGGGTCTACGAGCAGTACTTC.

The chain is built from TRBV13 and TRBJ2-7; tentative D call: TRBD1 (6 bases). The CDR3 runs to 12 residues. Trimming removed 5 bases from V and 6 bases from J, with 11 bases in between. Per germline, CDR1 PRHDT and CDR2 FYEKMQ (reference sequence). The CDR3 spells CASSRGGPEQYF. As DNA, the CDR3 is TGTGCCAGCAGCCGAGGGGGACCCGAGCAGTACTTC.

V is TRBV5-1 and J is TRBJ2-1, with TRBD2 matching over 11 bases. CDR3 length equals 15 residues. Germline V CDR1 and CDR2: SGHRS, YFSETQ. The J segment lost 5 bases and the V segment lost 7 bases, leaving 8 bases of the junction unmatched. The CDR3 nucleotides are TGCGCCAGCCGGACCGGGACTAGCGGAAACAATGAGCAGTTCTTC. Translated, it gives CASRTGTSGNNEQFF.

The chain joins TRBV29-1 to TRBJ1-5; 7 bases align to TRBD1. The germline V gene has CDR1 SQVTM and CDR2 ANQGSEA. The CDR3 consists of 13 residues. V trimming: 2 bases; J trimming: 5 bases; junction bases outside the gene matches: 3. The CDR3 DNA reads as TGCAGCGTTGAACAGGGGGGTGATCAGCCCCAGCATTTT. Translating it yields CSVEQGGDQPQHF.

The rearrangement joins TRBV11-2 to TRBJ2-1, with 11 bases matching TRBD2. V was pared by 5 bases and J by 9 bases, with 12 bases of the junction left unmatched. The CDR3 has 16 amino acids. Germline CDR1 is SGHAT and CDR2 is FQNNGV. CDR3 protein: CASSPRLAGGQGEQFF. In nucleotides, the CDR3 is TGTGCCAGCAGCCCCCGGCTAGCGGGAGGTCAGGGTGAGCAGTTCTTC.

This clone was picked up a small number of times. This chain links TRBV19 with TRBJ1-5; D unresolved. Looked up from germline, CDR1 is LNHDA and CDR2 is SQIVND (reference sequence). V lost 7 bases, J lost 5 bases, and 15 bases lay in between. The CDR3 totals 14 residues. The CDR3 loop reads CASNLNLGDQPQHF. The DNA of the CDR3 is TGTGCCAGTAACTTGAATCTTGGGGATCAGCCCCAGCATTTT.

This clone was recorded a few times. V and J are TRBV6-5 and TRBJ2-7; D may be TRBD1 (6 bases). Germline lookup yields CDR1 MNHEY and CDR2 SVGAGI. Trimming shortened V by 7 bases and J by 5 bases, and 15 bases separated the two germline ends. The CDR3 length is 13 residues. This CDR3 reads CASTKKGGNEQYF. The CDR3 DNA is TGTGCCAGCACCAAGAAAGGGGGAAACGAGCAGTACTTC.

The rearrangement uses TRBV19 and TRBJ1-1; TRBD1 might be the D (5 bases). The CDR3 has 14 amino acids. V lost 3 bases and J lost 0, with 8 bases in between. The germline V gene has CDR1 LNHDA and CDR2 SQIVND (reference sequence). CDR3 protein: CASSIHRMNTEAFF. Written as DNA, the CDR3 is TGTGCCAGTAGTATTCACAGGATGAACACTGAAGCTTTCTTT.

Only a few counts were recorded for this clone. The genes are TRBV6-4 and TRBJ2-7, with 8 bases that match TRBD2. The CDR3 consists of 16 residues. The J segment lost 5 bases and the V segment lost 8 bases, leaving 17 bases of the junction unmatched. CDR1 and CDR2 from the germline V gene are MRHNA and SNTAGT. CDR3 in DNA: TGTGCCAGCGATACTAGCCTCGGGAGGGTCCTGAACGAGCAGTACTTC. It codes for CASDTSLGRVLNEQYF.

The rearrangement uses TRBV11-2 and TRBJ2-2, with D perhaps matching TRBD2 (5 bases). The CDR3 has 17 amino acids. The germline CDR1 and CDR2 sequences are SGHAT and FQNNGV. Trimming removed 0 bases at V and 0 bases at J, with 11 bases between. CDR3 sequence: CASSLDPEGANTGELFF. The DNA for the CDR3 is TGTGCCAGCAGCTTAGATCCTGAGGGCGCGAACACCGGGGAGCTGTTTTTT. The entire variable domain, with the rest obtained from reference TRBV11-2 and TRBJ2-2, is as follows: EAGVAQSPRYKIIEKRQSVAFWCNPISGHATLYWYQQILGQGPKLLIQFQNNGVVDDSQLPKDRFSAERLKGVDSTLKIQPAKLEDSAVYLCASSLDPEGANTGELFFGEGSRLTVL.

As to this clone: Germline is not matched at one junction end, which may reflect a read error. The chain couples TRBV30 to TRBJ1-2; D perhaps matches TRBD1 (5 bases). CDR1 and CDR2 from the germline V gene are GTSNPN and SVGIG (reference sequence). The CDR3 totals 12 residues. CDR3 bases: TGTGCCTGGACCCGGGACGGCCAGGACCAAATCTTC. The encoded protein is CAWTRDGQDQIF.

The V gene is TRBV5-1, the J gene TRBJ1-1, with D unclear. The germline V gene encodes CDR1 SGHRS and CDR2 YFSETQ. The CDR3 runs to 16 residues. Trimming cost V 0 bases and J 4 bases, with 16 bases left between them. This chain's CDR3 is CASSLEVGKEATEAFF. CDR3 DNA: TGCGCCAGCAGCTTGGAGGTTGGGAAGGAGGCCACTGAAGCTTTCTTT. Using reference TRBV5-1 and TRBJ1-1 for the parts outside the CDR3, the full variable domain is KAGVTQTPRYLIKTRGQQVTLSCSPISGHRSVSWYQQTPGQGLQFLFEYFSETQRNKGNFPGRFSGRQFSNSRSEMNVSTLELGDSALYLCASSLEVGKEATEAFFGQGTRLTVV.

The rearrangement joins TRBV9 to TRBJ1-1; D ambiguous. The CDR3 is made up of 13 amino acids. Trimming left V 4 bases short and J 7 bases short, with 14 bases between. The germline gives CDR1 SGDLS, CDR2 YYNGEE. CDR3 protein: CASSPVELGEAFF. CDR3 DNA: TGTGCCAGCAGCCCAGTGGAGTTAGGTGAAGCTTTCTTT.

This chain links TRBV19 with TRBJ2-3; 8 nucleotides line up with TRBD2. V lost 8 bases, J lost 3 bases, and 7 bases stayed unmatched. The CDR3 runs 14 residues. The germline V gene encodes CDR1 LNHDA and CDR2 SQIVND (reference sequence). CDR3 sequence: CASSSGSWTDTQYF. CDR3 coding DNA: TGTGCCAGTTCCAGCGGGAGTTGGACAGATACGCAGTATTTT.

CDR3 DNA sequence: TGCGCCAGCAGCCAAGGGCAGGGGGCGGCCTACGAGCAGTACTTC. Amino acid sequence: CASSQGQGAAYEQYF. V and J are TRBV4-1 and TRBJ2-7; 8 nucleotides match TRBD1. This CDR3 is built from 15 residues. J gave up 2 bases and V 1 base, and 4 bases lay outside the gene matches. The germline V gene has CDR1 MGHRA and CDR2 YSYEKL.

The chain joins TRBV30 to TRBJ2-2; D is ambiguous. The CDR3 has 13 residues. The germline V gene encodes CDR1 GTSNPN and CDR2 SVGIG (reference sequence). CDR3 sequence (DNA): TGTGCAACGGATAATGCGAACACCGGGGAGCTGTTTTTT. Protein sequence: CATDNANTGELFF.

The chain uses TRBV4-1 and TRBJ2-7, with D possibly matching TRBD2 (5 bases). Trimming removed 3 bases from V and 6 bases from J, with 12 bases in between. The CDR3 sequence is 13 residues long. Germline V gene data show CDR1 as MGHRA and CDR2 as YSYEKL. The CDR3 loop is CASSQYDYSEQYF. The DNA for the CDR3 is TGCGCCAGCAGCCAGTACGACTACTCCGAGCAGTACTTC.

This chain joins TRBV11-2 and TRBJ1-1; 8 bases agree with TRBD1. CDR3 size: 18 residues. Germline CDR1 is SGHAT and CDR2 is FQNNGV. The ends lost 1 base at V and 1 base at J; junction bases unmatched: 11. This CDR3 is CASSLVLGQGRRNTEAFF. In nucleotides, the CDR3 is TGTGCCAGCAGCTTAGTTCTCGGACAGGGCAGGAGGAACACTGAAGCTTTCTTT.

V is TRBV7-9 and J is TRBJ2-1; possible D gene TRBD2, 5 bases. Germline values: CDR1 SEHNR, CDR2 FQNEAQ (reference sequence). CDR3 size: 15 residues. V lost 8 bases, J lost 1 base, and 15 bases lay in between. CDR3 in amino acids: CASEGYSGSYNEQFF. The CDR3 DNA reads TGTGCCAGCGAGGGTTACAGCGGATCCTACAATGAGCAGTTCTTC.

CDR3 loop: CASSLNVVNTGELFF. CDR3 nucleotide sequence: TGTGCCAGCAGCTTGAACGTCGTGAACACCGGGGAGCTGTTTTTT. The chain links TRBV5-6 to TRBJ2-2; no firm D call. The CDR3 is made up of 15 amino acids. Trimming removed 1 base at V and 1 base at J, with 8 bases between. CDR1 is SGHDT and CDR2 is YYEEEE in the germline V gene.